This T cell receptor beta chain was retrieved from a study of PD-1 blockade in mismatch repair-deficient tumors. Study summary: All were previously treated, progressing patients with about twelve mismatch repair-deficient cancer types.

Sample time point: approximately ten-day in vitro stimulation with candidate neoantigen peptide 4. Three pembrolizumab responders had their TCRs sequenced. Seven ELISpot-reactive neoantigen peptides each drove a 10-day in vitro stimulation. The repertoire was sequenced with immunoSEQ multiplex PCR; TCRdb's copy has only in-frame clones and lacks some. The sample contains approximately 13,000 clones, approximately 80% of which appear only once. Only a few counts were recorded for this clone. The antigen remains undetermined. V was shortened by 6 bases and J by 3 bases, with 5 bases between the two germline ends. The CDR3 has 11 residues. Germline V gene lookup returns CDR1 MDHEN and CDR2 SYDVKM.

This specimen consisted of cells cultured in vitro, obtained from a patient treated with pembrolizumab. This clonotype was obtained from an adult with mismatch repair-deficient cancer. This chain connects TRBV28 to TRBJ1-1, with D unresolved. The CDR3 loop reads CASRGYTEAFF. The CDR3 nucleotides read TGTGCCAGCAGAGGGTACACTGAAGCTTTCTTT.